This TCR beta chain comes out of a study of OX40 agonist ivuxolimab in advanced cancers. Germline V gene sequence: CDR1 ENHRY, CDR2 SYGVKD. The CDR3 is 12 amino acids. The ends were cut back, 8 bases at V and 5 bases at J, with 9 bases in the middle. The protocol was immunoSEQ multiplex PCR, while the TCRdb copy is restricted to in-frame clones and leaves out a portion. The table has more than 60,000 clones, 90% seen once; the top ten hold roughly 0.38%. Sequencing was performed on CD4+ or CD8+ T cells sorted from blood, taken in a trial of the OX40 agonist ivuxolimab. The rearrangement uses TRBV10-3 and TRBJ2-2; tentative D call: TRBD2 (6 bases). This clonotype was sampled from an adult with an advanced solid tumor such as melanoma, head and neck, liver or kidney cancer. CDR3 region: CAIGGETGELFF. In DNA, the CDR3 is TGTGCCATCGGAGGGGAGACCGGGGAGCTGTTTTTT.